A single sample gave rise to the 18 T cell receptor beta chains below, sequenced in a study of siplizumab effects on memory and regulatory T cells. Data came from immunoSEQ multiplex PCR; TCRdb stores just in-frame clones and leaves some out. The sample has some 40,000 clones, 89% seen once. What was sequenced was naive CD4+ T cells sorted from blood. The source of these receptors is a human donor in good health.

The CDR3, as DNA: TGTGCCAGTACTCTGGACAGGTGGAACACTGAAGCTTTCTTT. Its protein product is CASTLDRWNTEAFF. V and J are TRBV19 and TRBJ1-1; 7 bases align to TRBD1. Germline trimming cut 7 bases from V and 1 base from J; bases unmatched to any gene: 6. The CDR3 loop spans 14 amino acids. Germline V lookup: CDR1 LNHDA, CDR2 SQIVND (reference sequence).

V usage is TRBV19 and J usage is TRBJ2-1; 8 bases are shared with TRBD2. The CDR3 covers 17 residues. The trim removed 6 bases at V and 0 bases at J, leaving 10 bases unmatched. Germline V gene sequence: CDR1 LNHDA, CDR2 SQIVND (reference sequence). This CDR3 reads CASRAVSGKGSYNEQFF. As DNA, the CDR3 is TGTGCCAGTAGGGCAGTTAGCGGGAAGGGCTCCTACAATGAGCAGTTCTTC.

The chain links TRBV4-2 to TRBJ2-2, with TRBD2 as a possible D gene (5 bases). Germline CDR1 and CDR2: LGHNA and YNFKEQ. V lost 7 bases, J lost 3 bases, and 15 bases lay in between. There are 15 residues in the CDR3. This CDR3 reads CASTDSLEYTGELFF. CDR3 sequence (DNA): TGTGCCAGCACCGACTCACTAGAGTACACCGGGGAGCTGTTTTTT.

CDR3 residues: CASSLLGTENTEAFF. The CDR3 DNA follows: TGTGCCAGCAGCCTCCTCGGGACAGAGAACACTGAAGCTTTCTTT. This sequence joins TRBV7-9 and TRBJ1-1; 7 bases fit TRBD1. Germline CDR1 and CDR2: SEHNR and FQNEAQ (reference sequence). Unmatched junction bases numbered 7, after V lost 5 bases and J lost 1 base. CDR3 length equals 15 residues.

The rearrangement uses TRBV15 and TRBJ1-2, with D hard to call. The germline CDR1 and CDR2 sequences are LNHNV and YYDKDF (reference sequence). This CDR3 region has 13 residues. Trimming pared 0 bases from V and 2 bases from J, leaving 4 bases between. The CDR3 reads CATSRDINYGYTF. In DNA form, the CDR3 reads TGTGCCACCAGCAGAGACATCAACTATGGCTACACCTTC.

The rearrangement joins TRBV6-1 to TRBJ2-7; 11 bases fit TRBD2. Germline lookup yields CDR1 MNHNS and CDR2 SASEGT. The CDR3 loop spans 14 amino acids. V dropped 6 bases and J dropped 4; count of bases not matched to a gene: 5. The CDR3 region is CASRETSGSYEQYF. In nucleotides, the CDR3 is TGTGCCAGCAGGGAAACTAGCGGGAGTTACGAGCAGTACTTC.

The chain links TRBV5-4 to TRBJ1-3, with a tentative D call TRBD1 (6 bases). Germline values: CDR1 SGHNT, CDR2 YYREEE (reference sequence). V was cut by 2 bases and J by 4 bases, with 13 bases left in between. The CDR3 totals 15 residues. The CDR3 loop reads CASSFNQGPGNTIYF. As DNA, the CDR3 is TGTGCCAGCAGCTTCAATCAGGGGCCCGGAAACACCATATATTTT.

CDR3 loop: CASSKDSGGPGTKNIQYF. As DNA, the CDR3 is TGTGCCAGCAGCAAAGATTCGGGTGGCCCCGGGACCAAAAACATTCAGTACTTC. The J gene is TRBJ2-4, the V gene TRBV21-1; the table's D gene call, TRBD2, was not cross checked with the DNA. TRBV21-1 is noted as a pseudogene. The length of the CDR3 is 18 residues.

The chain is built from TRBV6-6 and TRBJ1-6, with TRBD1 as a possible D gene (5 bases). V shed 5 bases and J shed 2 bases, with 10 bases lying between them. The germline CDR1 and CDR2 sequences are MNHNY and SVGAGI (reference sequence). The CDR3 consists of 15 residues. The CDR3 nucleotides read TGTGCCAGCAGTCCCGACAGAGCCTATAATTCACCCCTCCACTTT. This codes for CASSPDRAYNSPLHF.

The chain joins TRBV4-1 to TRBJ2-7, with D maybe TRBD1 (5 bases). This CDR3 spans 16 amino acids. Germline V gives CDR1 MGHRA, CDR2 YSYEKL. Trimming left V 1 base short and J 2 bases short, with 15 bases between. The CDR3 protein is CASSQGVLAGPYEQYF. In DNA form, the CDR3 reads TGCGCCAGCAGCCAAGGTGTCCTGGCAGGGCCCTACGAGCAGTACTTC.

The chain couples TRBV29-1 to TRBJ2-3; the D is unclear. CDR3 size: 12 residues. Trimming cost V 2 bases and J 1 base, with 4 bases left between them. Germline CDR1 is SQVTM and CDR2 is ANQGSEA. CDR3 nucleotide sequence: TGCAGCGTTGAACAGGGCACAGATACGCAGTATTTT. Its translation is CSVEQGTDTQYF.

The chain links TRBV5-1 to TRBJ2-1; 11 bases are a match to TRBD2. The CDR3 is 15 amino acids. The germline V gene has CDR1 SGHRS and CDR2 YFSETQ. The V gene end was trimmed by 0 bases and the J gene end by 9 bases; junction bases not matched to a gene: 5. The chain's CDR3 is CASSLAGTSGGEQFF. In nucleotides, the CDR3 is TGCGCCAGCAGCTTGGCGGGTACTAGCGGGGGTGAGCAGTTCTTC.

The genes are TRBV7-8 and TRBJ2-1; the D gene is possibly TRBD1 (6 bases). The CDR3 covers 15 residues. The germline V and J ends were trimmed by 1 base and 4 bases, with 11 bases remaining between them. Germline lookup yields CDR1 SGHVS and CDR2 FQNEAQ. For the CDR3, the DNA is TGTGCCAGCAGCTTAGGGGACACAAAATACAATGAGCAGTTCTTC. Its protein product is CASSLGDTKYNEQFF.

The V call is TRBV29-1, the J call TRBJ1-1; D not resolved. The germline gives CDR1 SQVTM, CDR2 ANQGSEA. V shed 5 bases and J shed 1 base, with 8 bases lying between them. This CDR3 has 12 amino acids. CDR3 loop: CSVRTENTEAFF. The CDR3 DNA reads as TGCAGCGTTAGGACCGAGAACACTGAAGCTTTCTTT.

The J gene is TRBJ2-7, the V gene TRBV7-9; D uncertain. Per the germline V gene, CDR1 is SEHNR and CDR2 is FQNEAQ (reference sequence). This CDR3 is built from 15 residues. V shed 5 bases and J shed 1 base, with 15 bases lying between them. The CDR3 DNA is TGTGCCAGCAGCCCAGAAACGGTGGGGTCCTACGAGCAGTACTTC. This translates into CASSPETVGSYEQYF.

This chain connects TRBV20-1 to TRBJ1-1; D gene unclear. Germline V gene data show CDR1 as DFQATT and CDR2 as SNEGSKA (reference sequence). The CDR3 is 11 residues long. Trimming cost V 6 bases and J 1 base, with 6 bases left between them. CDR3 amino acids: CSASSNTEAFF. The CDR3 nucleotides are TGCAGTGCATCGTCGAACACTGAAGCTTTCTTT.

In its sample, this clone was seen a few times. The chain combines TRBV6-5 with TRBJ1-1, with 10 bases fitting TRBD1. J lost 5 bases, V lost 5 bases, and 2 bases had no gene match. The CDR3 loop spans 13 amino acids. Germline V gene lookup returns CDR1 MNHEY and CDR2 SVGAGI. Written as DNA, the CDR3 is TGTGCCAGCAGTCGGGACAGGGGAACTGAAGCTTTCTTT. It specifies CASSRDRGTEAFF.

The CDR3 is CASSLPVSGVEKLFF. Here the CDR3 DNA reads TGCGCCAGCAGCTTGCCAGTTTCAGGGGTTGAAAAACTGTTTTTT. V gene TRBV5-1 combines with J gene TRBJ1-4, with D perhaps matching TRBD1 (6 bases). Germline-derived CDR1 and CDR2 are SGHRS and YFSETQ. Trimming took off 1 base at V and 7 bases at J, with 14 bases between the two ends. CDR3 length: 15 amino acids.